These 27 T cell receptor beta chains were sequenced from one sample in a study of beta chain features in type 1 diabetes. Expressed TCRB transcripts were sequenced because the entire RNA isolate underwent reverse transcription. Measured with immunoSEQ multiplex PCR; TCRdb has only the in-frame clones, and not every one. The table lists around 240,000 clones, 68% of them singletons. Sequenced material: naive CD4+ T cells from blood. The receptors here all came from a man aged 30 to 39 in good health.

The V call is TRBV5-1, the J call TRBJ2-6; TRBD1 might be the D (6 bases). Trimming shortened V by 3 bases and J by 0 bases, and 10 bases separated the two germline ends. CDR3 length equals 16 residues. Germline V gene data show CDR1 as SGHRS and CDR2 as YFSETQ. CDR3 bases: TGCGCCAGCAGCTCAGGGGCCTCCTCTGGGGCCAACGTCCTGACTTTC. Protein product: CASSSGASSGANVLTF.

This chain links TRBV29-1 with TRBJ2-2; D may be TRBD1 (6 bases). The V gene lost 8 bases and the J gene lost 2 bases, with 12 bases spanning the gap. There are 13 residues in the CDR3. Per germline, CDR1 SQVTM and CDR2 ANQGSEA. The CDR3 DNA is TGCAGCCTGAGGGACACTAACACCGGGGAGCTGTTTTTT. It translates to CSLRDTNTGELFF.

The chain uses TRBV6-6 and TRBJ1-2, with TRBD1 as a possible D gene (5 bases). Germline assignment: CDR1 MNHNY and CDR2 SVGAGI (reference sequence). V shed 2 bases and J shed 4 bases, with 8 bases lying between them. This CDR3 has 13 amino acids. CDR3 residues: CASSYGDSYGYTF. As DNA, the CDR3 is TGTGCCAGCAGTTACGGAGACAGCTATGGCTACACCTTC.

The chain carries TRBV9 and TRBJ1-1; D gene ambiguous. Per the germline V gene, CDR1 is SGDLS and CDR2 is YYNGEE. This CDR3 comprises 13 residues. V lost 0 bases to trimming and J lost 7 bases, with 10 bases between them. The CDR3 region is CASSVVGGNEAFF. CDR3 DNA sequence: TGTGCCAGCAGCGTAGTTGGAGGGAATGAAGCTTTCTTT. Full variable domain (outside the CDR3, taken from reference TRBV9 and TRBJ1-1): DSGVTQTPKHLITATGQRVTLRCSPRSGDLSVYWYQQSLDQGLQFLIQYYNGEERAKGNILERFSAQQFPDLHSELNLSSLELGDSALYFCASSVVGGNEAFFGQGTRLTVV.

The chain employs TRBV7-9 and TRBJ2-2, with 7 nucleotides matching TRBD2. Trimming cost V 5 bases and J 7 bases; bases outside gene matches: 10. Looked up from germline, CDR1 is SEHNR and CDR2 is FQNEAQ (reference sequence). The CDR3 loop spans 15 amino acids. Here the CDR3 DNA reads TGTGCCAGCAGCCAAAAGCGGGGTGCCATCGGGGAGCTGTTTTTT. Encoded protein: CASSQKRGAIGELFF.

The count of this clone is one. The V and J genes are TRBV6-5 and TRBJ1-2; maybe TRBD1 (5 bases). The ends were cut back, 5 bases at V and 3 bases at J, with 13 bases in the middle. The CDR3 runs 14 residues. Germline lookup yields CDR1 MNHEY and CDR2 SVGAGI. The CDR3 nucleotides read TGTGCCAGCAGTGACCGGCAGGGCTACTATGGCTACACCTTC. Protein: CASSDRQGYYGYTF.

J is TRBJ2-3 and V is TRBV2; D gene unclear. This CDR3 has 14 amino acids. The germline gives CDR1 SNHLY, CDR2 FYNNEI. The V end was cut by 6 bases, the J end by 3 bases, with 13 bases between. As DNA, the CDR3 is TGTGCCAGCAGGACCTGGCGAGCTACAGATACGCAGTATTTT. As protein: CASRTWRATDTQYF.

The CDR3 here is CASSQPQGAFETQYF. In nucleotides, the CDR3 is TGCGCCAGCAGCCAGCCACAGGGGGCATTCGAGACCCAGTACTTC. V and J are TRBV4-1 and TRBJ2-5; TRBD1 matches 9 bases. Germline CDR1 MGHRA, CDR2 YSYEKL. The V segment lost 3 bases and the J segment 5 bases; nucleotides outside the gene matches: 7. The length of the CDR3 is 15 residues.

This clone was seen more than once but under ten times. The V and J genes are TRBV30 and TRBJ2-1; 7 positions agree with TRBD2. Germline CDR1 and CDR2: GTSNPN and SVGIG (reference sequence). The CDR3 sequence is 13 residues long. Trimming at V came to 0 bases and at J to 6 bases, leaving 2 bases not matched to a gene. This chain's CDR3 is CAWSVPSGNEQFF. CDR3 bases: TGTGCCTGGAGTGTACCTAGCGGCAATGAGCAGTTCTTC.

DNA for the CDR3: TGTGCCAGCAGCAGGGGGCTAGACCCAGATACGCAGTATTTT. This translates into CASSRGLDPDTQYF. The V gene is TRBV7-2, the J gene TRBJ2-3; 7 bases line up with TRBD1. J gave up 4 bases and V 5 bases, and 6 bases lay outside the gene matches. The CDR3 has 14 residues. Germline CDR1 reads SGHTA; CDR2 reads FQGNSA. Filled out from reference TRBV7-2 and TRBJ2-3, the complete variable domain reads GAGVSQSPSNKVTEKGKDVELRCDPISGHTALYWYRQSLGQGLEFLIYFQGNSAPDKSGLPSDRFSAERTGGSVSTLTIQRTQQEDSAVYLCASSRGLDPDTQYFGPGTRLTVL.

The chain links TRBV29-1 to TRBJ2-3, with TRBD1 identical over 8 bases. The trim removed 5 bases at V and 4 bases at J, leaving 2 bases unmatched. The CDR3 sequence is 12 residues long. Germline V lookup: CDR1 SQVTM, CDR2 ANQGSEA. The DNA for the CDR3 is TGCAGCGTTACAGGGGGAGCAGATACGCAGTATTTT. Translated: CSVTGGADTQYF.

The rearrangement uses TRBV10-3 and TRBJ2-3; D remains ambiguous. V lost 2 bases and J lost 4, with 7 bases in between. Germline CDR1 and CDR2: ENHRY and SYGVKD. This CDR3 spans 13 amino acids. DNA of the CDR3: TGTGCCATCAGTGAGGGGGAAGCAGATACGCAGTATTTT. Protein sequence: CAISEGEADTQYF.

As DNA, the CDR3 is TGTGCCAGCAGCTTAGGGCTGGGTAGCTCCTACAATGAGCAGTTCTTC. It yields the protein CASSLGLGSSYNEQFF. The V gene is TRBV7-9, the J gene TRBJ2-1; D ambiguous. The CDR3 contains 16 residues. Trimming pared 1 base from V and 0 bases from J, leaving 10 bases between. The germline V gene has CDR1 SEHNR and CDR2 FQNEAQ (reference sequence).

The chain links TRBV5-1 to TRBJ2-3; 7 bases align to TRBD2. In germline, CDR1 is SGHRS, CDR2 YFSETQ. The junction had 6 bases not matched to a gene; V was cut back by 4 bases and J by 1 base. CDR3 length: 15 amino acids. This CDR3 reads CASSGGTKGTDTQYF. DNA for the CDR3: TGCGCCAGCAGCGGCGGGACTAAGGGCACAGATACGCAGTATTTT.

V is TRBV7-9 and J is TRBJ2-2; D unclear. Germline lookup yields CDR1 SEHNR and CDR2 FQNEAQ (reference sequence). V lost 3 bases and J lost 0, with 11 bases in between. There are 16 residues in the CDR3. The CDR3 DNA is TGTGCCAGCAGCTTCGGTCCATCAGCGAACACCGGGGAGCTGTTTTTT. It specifies CASSFGPSANTGELFF.

The chain is built from TRBV4-3 and TRBJ2-1; D could derive from TRBD1 or TRBD2 (5 bases each). With 1 base removed from V and 10 bases from J, the gap between germline ends came to 11 bases. Germline CDR1 reads LGHNA; CDR2 reads YSLEER. The CDR3 runs 13 residues. CDR3: CASSQGGFREQFF. CDR3 sequence (DNA): TGCGCCAGCAGCCAAGGGGGGTTCCGGGAGCAGTTCTTC.

The genes are TRBV11-2 and TRBJ2-7; no definite D call. The V end lost 4 bases, the J end lost 6 bases, and 10 bases lay between the germline ends. The CDR3 extends over 12 amino acids. Germline CDR1 and CDR2: SGHAT and FQNNGV. The CDR3 is CASSSETSEQYF. The CDR3 DNA follows: TGTGCCAGCAGCTCCGAGACCTCCGAGCAGTACTTC.

This chain links TRBV29-1 with TRBJ2-5; D not resolved. Germline V CDR1 and CDR2: SQVTM, ANQGSEA. V lost 6 bases, J lost 2 bases, and 10 bases lay in between. The CDR3 covers 12 residues. CDR3 protein: CSVLDGQETQYF. For the CDR3, the DNA is TGCAGCGTCCTGGACGGGCAAGAGACCCAGTACTTC.

Only a few counts were recorded for this clone. This same CDR3 is encoded by further DNA sequences in the sample. The chain couples TRBV7-2 to TRBJ2-1; 10 bases line up with TRBD2. Germline V gene data show CDR1 as SGHTA and CDR2 as FQGNSA. The CDR3 has 15 amino acids. J was trimmed by 3 bases and V by 5 bases; bases with no gene match: 4. CDR3 nucleotides: TGTGCCAGCAGCCAGACTAGCGGGCGCTACAATGAGCAGTTCTTC. Translating gives CASSQTSGRYNEQFF.

This clone is a singleton in its sample. V is TRBV15 and J is TRBJ2-1, with 7 bases identical to TRBD2. From germline, CDR1 is LNHNV and CDR2 YYDKDF (reference sequence). V was clipped by 1 base and J by 5 bases; unmatched bases: 11. This CDR3 comprises 17 residues. In DNA form, the CDR3 reads TGTGCCACCAGCAGAGGTACTTGGGCGGGAGTTGACAATGAGCAGTTCTTC. As protein: CATSRGTWAGVDNEQFF.

This rearrangement joins TRBV18 to TRBJ1-2; D gene unclear. The germline gives CDR1 KGHSH, CDR2 LQKENI. The V and J ends lost 2 bases and 2 bases respectively, with 6 bases between them. The CDR3 spans 13 residues. This CDR3 is CASSPEQNYGYTF. In nucleotides, the CDR3 is TGTGCCAGCTCACCAGAACAGAACTATGGCTACACCTTC.

The chain combines TRBV29-1 with TRBJ2-5; TRBD1 might be the D (6 bases). There are 12 residues in the CDR3. Germline CDR1 SQVTM, CDR2 ANQGSEA. V was shortened by 5 bases and J by 5 bases, with 12 bases between the two germline ends. CDR3 sequence reads: CSVITGMETQYF. DNA of the CDR3: TGCAGCGTTATTACAGGGATGGAGACCCAGTACTTC.

This rearrangement joins TRBV10-3 to TRBJ2-2; maybe TRBD1 (5 bases). Germline V lookup: CDR1 ENHRY, CDR2 SYGVKD. This CDR3 region has 15 residues. V gave up 2 bases and J gave up 4 bases, with 11 bases separating them. The DNA of the CDR3 is TGTGCCATCAGTGAGCTGCAGGGTGGCACCGGGGAGCTGTTTTTT. Its protein product is CAISELQGGTGELFF.

This clone was seen a handful of times. The chain has TRBV2 and TRBJ2-1; 8 bases align to TRBD1. V shed 6 bases and J 3 bases; nucleotides not matched to a gene: 7. The CDR3 has 15 residues. Germline CDR1 and CDR2: SNHLY and FYNNEI. The CDR3 DNA is TGTGCCAGCAGCCAGGACAGGGCGAGCTACAATGAGCAGTTCTTC. This encodes CASSQDRASYNEQFF.

There are a few counts of this clone. This CDR3 reads CSVGSSETQYF. The CDR3 DNA reads TGCAGCGTTGGCTCGAGCGAGACCCAGTACTTC. The chain is built from TRBV29-1 and TRBJ2-5; D unresolved. This CDR3 is 11 amino acids long. Trimming removed 4 bases at V and 5 bases at J, with 8 bases between. Germline values: CDR1 SQVTM, CDR2 ANQGSEA.

The chain uses TRBV30 and TRBJ2-1; unclear D gene. CDR1 is GTSNPN and CDR2 is SVGIG in the germline V gene (reference sequence). V lost 0 bases to trimming and J lost 7 bases, with 10 bases between them. This CDR3 is built from 13 residues. CDR3: CAWSVRWANEQFF. As DNA, the CDR3 is TGTGCCTGGAGTGTACGTTGGGCAAATGAGCAGTTCTTC.

The rearrangement uses TRBV4-3 and TRBJ2-1, with D unresolved. This CDR3 region has 12 residues. Germline V gene sequence: CDR1 LGHNA, CDR2 YSLEER. Trimming shortened V by 1 base and J by 13 bases, and 11 bases separated the two germline ends. The CDR3 loop reads CASSQGKNYQFF. Written as DNA, the CDR3 is TGCGCCAGCAGCCAAGGGAAGAACTACCAGTTCTTC.